This entry lists 27 T cell receptor beta chains sequenced from one sample in a study of HIV-infected patients and healthy controls. cDNA was made from about 480 ng RNA using alpha and beta constant primers. Separate chain-specific third strand synthesis with multiplexing indices produced the alpha and beta libraries. TCRdb re-called the 5' RACE reads with MiXCR, one entry per CDR3 protein. The table lists 9,500 to 11,000 distinct CDR3 sequences, about 5.2% of them singletons. The repertoire came from unfractionated whole blood and reflected all unsorted peripheral T cells. The sequenced sample was blood, obtained before antiretroviral therapy. These receptors were taken from an adult with HIV infection.

The sample holds many counts of this clonotype. The chain combines TRBV5-1 with TRBJ2-5; D possibly uses TRBD1 or TRBD2 (6 bases each). V was pared by 0 bases and J by 3 bases, with 12 bases between. Germline V gives CDR1 SGHRS, CDR2 YFSETQ. There are 15 residues in the CDR3. The CDR3 spells CASSLGPGAKETQYF. CDR3 DNA sequence: TGCGCCAGCAGCTTGGGTCCGGGGGCCAAAGAGACCCAGTACTTC.

The gene calls are TRBV4-1 and TRBJ2-2; a possible D gene is TRBD1 (6 bases). CDR1 MGHRA and CDR2 YSYEKL come from the germline V gene. The germline V and J ends were trimmed by 0 bases and 7 bases, with 12 bases remaining between them. There are 15 residues in the CDR3. In DNA form, the CDR3 reads TGCGCCAGCAGCCAAGATCCAGGGGCTGGCGGGGAGCTGTTTTTT. It yields the protein CASSQDPGAGGELFF.

This clonotype has ten or more counts. The chain recombines TRBV19 with TRBJ1-1; D call uncertain. Germline CDR1 is LNHDA and CDR2 is SQIVND (reference sequence). The CDR3 consists of 11 residues. Trimming left V 5 bases short and J 5 bases short, with 6 bases between. The CDR3 bases are TGTGCCAGTAGTCTACAGACTGAAGCTTTCTTT. Translation: CASSLQTEAFF. The full variable domain, completed using reference TRBV19 and TRBJ1-1, is DGGITQSPKYLFRKEGQNVTLSCEQNLNHDAMYWYRQDPGQGLRLIYYSQIVNDFQKGDIAEGYSVSREKKESFPLTVTSAQKNPTAFYLCASSLQTEAFFGQGTRLTVV.

Many counts were recorded for this clonotype. Written as DNA, the CDR3 is TGTGCCAGCAGTGGGACTAGCGGGAGGGACGCAGATACGCAGTATTTT. This translates into CASSGTSGRDADTQYF. The J gene is TRBJ2-3, the V gene TRBV6-6; 16 positions agree with TRBD2. The germline V gene encodes CDR1 MNHNY and CDR2 SVGAGI (reference sequence). The CDR3 loop spans 16 amino acids. The V gene end was trimmed by 5 bases and the J gene end by 4 bases; junction bases not matched to a gene: 3.

This clonotype showed up many times. The CDR3 sequence is CASSQEGSSQPQHF. CDR3 nucleotides: TGCGCCAGCAGCCAAGAAGGGTCTAGTCAGCCCCAGCATTTT. The J gene is TRBJ1-5, the V gene TRBV4-1, with D unclear. CDR1 and CDR2 (germline): MGHRA, YSYEKL. The CDR3 consists of 14 residues. V was shortened by 0 bases and J by 6 bases, with 9 bases between the two germline ends.

This clonotype was recorded once. The chain uses TRBV29-1 and TRBJ1-1, with D unclear. The CDR3 contains 11 residues. Germline V lookup: CDR1 SQVTM, CDR2 ANQGSEA. V lost 5 bases, J lost 1 base, and 5 bases lay in between. Here the CDR3 DNA reads TGCAGCGTTCGAAGGAACACTGAAGCTTTCTTT. Translating it yields CSVRRNTEAFF. Variable domain in full (rest from reference TRBV29-1 and TRBJ1-1): SAVISQKPSRDICQRGTSLTIQCQVDSQVTMMFWYRQQPGQSLTLIATANQGSEATYESGFVIDKFPISRPNLTFSTLTVSNMSPEDSSIYLCSVRRNTEAFFGQGTRLTVV.

This clonotype is medium-sized by share. This chain links TRBV6-1 with TRBJ1-2, with D hard to call. V was trimmed by 1 base and J by 4 bases, leaving 19 bases between them. The CDR3 extends over 17 amino acids. CDR1 MNHNS and CDR2 SASEGT come from the germline V gene. CDR3 protein: CASSEEFSSLNPYGYTF. In DNA, the CDR3 is TGTGCCAGCAGTGAAGAGTTTAGCTCTCTAAACCCCTATGGCTACACCTTC.

The count of this clonotype is one. The CDR3 region is CASSFSLAGVTDTQYF. CDR3 nucleotides: TGTGCCAGCAGCTTCTCCCTAGCGGGGGTCACAGATACGCAGTATTTT. The rearrangement uses TRBV7-8 and TRBJ2-3, with 10 bases identical to TRBD2. The CDR3 runs 16 residues. Germline-derived CDR1 and CDR2 are SGHVS and FQNEAQ. Unmatched junction bases numbered 5, after V lost 3 bases and J lost 2 bases.

This clonotype was observed many times. The chain employs TRBV5-5 and TRBJ1-1, with TRBD1 as a possible D gene (5 bases). The CDR3 runs 15 residues. Germline CDR1 reads SGHKS; CDR2 reads YYEKEE (reference sequence). Trimming removed 4 bases from V and 2 bases from J, with 15 bases in between. The CDR3 region has the DNA TGTGCCAGCAGCCTAGAGGACAACTATAACACTGAAGCTTTCTTT. As protein: CASSLEDNYNTEAFF. Full variable domain (missing parts from reference TRBV5-5 and TRBJ1-1): DAGVTQSPTHLIKTRGQQVTLRCSPISGHKSVSWYQQVLGQGPQFIFQYYEKEERGRGNFPDRFSARQFPNYSSELNVNALLLGDSALYLCASSLEDNYNTEAFFGQGTRLTVV.

This clonotype was seen repeatedly, ten times or more. The gene calls are TRBV27 and TRBJ2-7, with D tentatively TRBD2 (5 bases). The CDR3 has 15 amino acids. The ends were cut back, 6 bases at V and 3 bases at J, with 18 bases in the middle. Germline CDR1 and CDR2: MNHEY and SMNVEV (reference sequence). The DNA of the CDR3 is TGTGCCAGCAGCCCTCGTGCGTCAGAGGGCTACGAGCAGTACTTC. Encoded protein: CASSPRASEGYEQYF.

This clonotype was seen at least ten times. This sequence joins TRBV30 and TRBJ1-4; D gene ambiguous. Germline V gene sequence: CDR1 GTSNPN, CDR2 SVGIG (reference sequence). V gave up 8 bases and J gave up 3 bases, with 13 bases separating them. The CDR3 runs 13 residues. The CDR3 bases are TGTGCCGCGGAGGCTCTGGCTAATGAAAAACTGTTTTTT. Its translation: CAAEALANEKLFF.

This clonotype was seen many times. V usage is TRBV12-3 or TRBV12-4 and J usage is TRBJ2-7; D is possibly TRBD2 (6 bases). The germline V and J ends were trimmed by 2 bases and 3 bases, with 11 bases remaining between them. The CDR3 consists of 14 residues. CDR3 region: CASSLFRGFYEQYF. DNA for the CDR3: TGTGCCAGCAGTTTATTCCGGGGGTTCTACGAGCAGTACTTC.

The chain combines TRBV10-1 with TRBJ1-6; D remains unclear. V lost 0 bases, J lost 9 bases, and 6 bases lay in between. The CDR3 spans 13 residues. Germline CDR1 and CDR2: WNHNN and SYGVQD (reference sequence). CDR3 loop: CASSESGSSPLHF. In DNA form, the CDR3 reads TGCGCCAGCAGTGAGTCCGGGAGTTCACCCCTCCACTTT.

This clonotype was seen repeatedly, ten times or more. The V gene is TRBV6-5, the J gene TRBJ1-1; tentatively, D is TRBD1 (6 bases). CDR1 is MNHEY, CDR2 SVGAGI, per germline. CDR3 length: 13 amino acids. V was shortened by 4 bases and J by 5 bases, with 11 bases between the two germline ends. The CDR3 reads CASSSGVWTEAFF. CDR3 bases: TGTGCCAGCAGTTCAGGGGTGTGGACTGAAGCTTTCTTT.

This clonotype was recorded many times. The chain couples TRBV9 to TRBJ2-5, with D hard to call. With 1 base removed from V and 1 base from J, the gap between germline ends came to 5 bases. The CDR3 sequence is 13 residues long. Germline V gene data show CDR1 as SGDLS and CDR2 as YYNGEE. DNA of the CDR3: TGTGCCAGCAGCGTACGTATCCAAGAGACCCAGTACTTC. It codes for CASSVRIQETQYF.

Judged by abundance, this clonotype is medium-sized. V usage is TRBV7-9 and J usage is TRBJ1-1; D not resolved. Trimming pared 5 bases from V and 4 bases from J, leaving 11 bases between. This CDR3 comprises 13 residues. The germline gives CDR1 SEHNR, CDR2 FQNEAQ (reference sequence). This CDR3 reads CASSDPWGTEAFF. CDR3 in DNA: TGTGCCAGCAGCGACCCTTGGGGCACTGAAGCTTTCTTT.

This clonotype came up many times. The rearrangement joins TRBV3-1 to TRBJ1-1; no reliable D call. This CDR3 is 16 amino acids long. Trimming pared 0 bases from V and 4 bases from J, leaving 15 bases between. The V gene's germline CDR1 is LGHDT and CDR2 YNNKEL (reference sequence). The chain's CDR3 is CASSQEGLGFGTEAFF. The DNA for the CDR3 is TGTGCCAGCAGCCAAGAAGGCCTAGGTTTTGGCACTGAAGCTTTCTTT.

This clonotype showed up many times. The V and J genes are TRBV19 and TRBJ2-3; possibly TRBD2 for D (5 bases). Germline V gene sequence: CDR1 LNHDA, CDR2 SQIVND (reference sequence). The CDR3 extends over 14 amino acids. V shed 5 bases and J shed 6 bases, with 15 bases lying between them. The CDR3 bases are TGTGCCAGTAGTTCAGGACTCCCGGGCGATACGCAGTATTTT. Protein sequence: CASSSGLPGDTQYF.

This clonotype has ten or more counts. The gene calls are TRBV5-1 and TRBJ2-1; 10 bases line up with TRBD2. With V trimmed by 4 bases and J by 0 bases, 4 bases remained unmatched. Germline lookup yields CDR1 SGHRS and CDR2 YFSETQ. The CDR3 contains 16 residues. Written as DNA, the CDR3 is TGCGCCAGCAGCAGCGGACTAGCGGCCTCCTACAATGAGCAGTTCTTC. Translating gives CASSSGLAASYNEQFF.

This chain connects TRBV25-1 to TRBJ2-3, with D unresolved. Germline CDR1 is MGHDK and CDR2 is SYGVNS. The CDR3 is 12 amino acids. V lost 6 bases and J lost 1, with 5 bases in between. Here the CDR3 reads CASRWGTDTQYF. CDR3 nucleotide sequence: TGTGCCAGCAGGTGGGGCACAGATACGCAGTATTTT.

The chain has TRBV11-2 and TRBJ1-3; 7 nucleotides match TRBD1. The length of the CDR3 is 15 residues. The germline V gene has CDR1 SGHAT and CDR2 FQNNGV. The V gene end was trimmed by 3 bases and the J gene end by 4 bases; junction bases not matched to a gene: 6. CDR3 in amino acids: CASSFDRDLGNTIYF. CDR3 bases: TGTGCCAGCAGCTTCGACAGGGACCTAGGAAACACCATATATTTT.

This clonotype showed up many times. This chain joins TRBV27 and TRBJ2-1; D is possibly TRBD2 (6 bases). Trimming shortened V by 2 bases and J by 9 bases, and 14 bases separated the two germline ends. Germline CDR1 and CDR2: MNHEY and SMNVEV (reference sequence). The CDR3 is made up of 14 amino acids. CDR3 nucleotides: TGTGCCAGCAGTTTAGCCGGAGGGATCAGTGAGCAGTTCTTC. Its translation is CASSLAGGISEQFF.

This clonotype occurred many times. The chain combines TRBV30 with TRBJ2-7; D could derive from TRBD1 or TRBD2 (5 bases each). Trimming left V 6 bases short and J 5 bases short, with 14 bases between. The CDR3 runs to 12 residues. Germline CDR1 GTSNPN, CDR2 SVGIG (reference sequence). This CDR3 reads CACTPGADEQYF. The CDR3 DNA reads TGTGCCTGTACCCCCGGGGCGGACGAGCAGTACTTC.

This clonotype was counted at least ten times. This rearrangement joins TRBV2 to TRBJ2-7, with D possibly being TRBD1 or TRBD2 (6 bases each). This CDR3 comprises 17 residues. Looked up from germline, CDR1 is SNHLY and CDR2 is FYNNEI. V lost 0 bases and J 6 bases, leaving 21 bases between the germline ends. CDR3 nucleotide sequence: TGTGCCAGCAGTGAAGCCGCCGTATGGGGGGCGAACCCCGAGCAGTACTTC. Translating gives CASSEAAVWGANPEQYF.

By share, this clonotype counts as medium-sized (0.01 to 0.1%). The J gene is TRBJ2-3, the V gene TRBV11-2, with TRBD2 matching 7 bases. Germline CDR1 reads SGHAT; CDR2 reads FQNNGV. The J segment lost 2 bases and the V segment lost 3 bases, leaving 2 bases of the junction unmatched. CDR3 length: 14 residues. DNA for the CDR3: TGTGCCAGCAGCTTTGGACTAGACACAGATACGCAGTATTTT. It codes for CASSFGLDTDTQYF.

Of note for this clonotype: A junction end diverges from the germline sequence, so it may reflect a read error. This sequence joins TRBV7-7 and TRBJ2-5; D gene unclear. CDR1 and CDR2 from the germline V gene are SSHAT and FNYEAQ (reference sequence). CDR3 size: 12 residues. CDR3 DNA: TGTGCTAGCAGTCTAAATGGAGAGACCCAGTACTTC. Its translation: CASSLNGETQYF.

In this sample, this clonotype turned up many times. A clone one base away is much larger, so this may be a read error. V usage is TRBV5-6 and J usage is TRBJ1-4; D is perhaps TRBD1 (6 bases). Germline CDR1 and CDR2: SGHDT and YYEEEE. The CDR3 length is 17 residues. The CDR3 here is CDSSSGGKGAVRLQLFF. The CDR3 DNA sequence: TGTGACAGCAGCTCCGGGGGCAAAGGGGCTGTCCGCCTGCAACTGTTTTTT.